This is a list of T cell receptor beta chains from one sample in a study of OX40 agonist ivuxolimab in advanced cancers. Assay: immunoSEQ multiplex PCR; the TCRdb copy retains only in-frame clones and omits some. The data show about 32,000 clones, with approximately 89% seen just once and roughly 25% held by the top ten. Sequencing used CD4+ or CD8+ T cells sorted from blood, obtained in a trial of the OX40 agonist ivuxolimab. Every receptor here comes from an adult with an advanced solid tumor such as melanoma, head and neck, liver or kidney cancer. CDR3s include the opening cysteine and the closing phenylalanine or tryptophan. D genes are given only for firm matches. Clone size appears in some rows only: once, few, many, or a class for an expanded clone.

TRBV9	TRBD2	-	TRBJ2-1	CASSVEAGGPYNEQFF	TGTGCCAGCAGCGTAGAAGCGGGAGGGCCCTACAATGAGCAGTTCTTC
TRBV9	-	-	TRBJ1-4	CASSVAGDPDQKLFF	TGTGCCAGCAGCGTAGCGGGGGACCCCGACCAAAAACTGTTTTTT
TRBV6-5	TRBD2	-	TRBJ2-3	CASSGLAGNTDTQYF	TGTGCCAGCAGTGGACTAGCGGGGAACACAGATACGCAGTATTTT
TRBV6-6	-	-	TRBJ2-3	CASSESTDTQYF	TGTGCCAGCAGTGAGAGCACAGATACGCAGTATTTT
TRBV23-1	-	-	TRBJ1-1	CASSQGRGLNTEAFF	TGCGCCAGCAGTCAAGGGCGGGGGCTGAACACTGAAGCTTTCTTT
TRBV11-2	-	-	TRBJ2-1	CASSSPGEQFF	TGTGCCAGCAGCTCTCCGGGAGAGCAGTTCTTC
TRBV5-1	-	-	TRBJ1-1	CASRGQATEAFF	TGCGCCAGCCGGGGGCAGGCGACTGAAGCTTTCTTT
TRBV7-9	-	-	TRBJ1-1	CASSRVGGKGNTEAFF	TGTGCCAGCAGCCGGGTAGGAGGGAAGGGGAACACTGAAGCTTTCTTT
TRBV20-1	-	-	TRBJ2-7	CSAPLVNEQYF	TGCAGTGCCCCGTTAGTCAACGAGCAGTACTTC
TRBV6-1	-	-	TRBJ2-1	CASSEESGTINNEQFF	TGTGCCAGCAGTGAAGAGTCCGGGACCATCAACAATGAGCAGTTCTTC
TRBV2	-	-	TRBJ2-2	CASSTLMNTGELFF	TGTGCCAGCAGTACCCTTATGAACACCGGGGAGCTGTTTTTT
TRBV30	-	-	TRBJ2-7	CAWSKGTFYEQYF	TGTGCCTGGAGTAAGGGGACCTTCTACGAGCAGTACTTC
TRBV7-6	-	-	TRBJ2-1	CASSPGSDLYNEQFF	TGTGCCAGCAGCCCGGGGTCAGACCTATACAATGAGCAGTTCTTC
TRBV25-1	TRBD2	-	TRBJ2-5	CASSNGRGETQYF	TGTGCCAGCAGTAACGGGAGGGGGGAGACCCAGTACTTC
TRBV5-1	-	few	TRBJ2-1	CASSFGRGYNEQFF	TGCGCCAGCAGCTTCGGCAGGGGCTACAATGAGCAGTTCTTC
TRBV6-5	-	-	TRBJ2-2	CASSLAGPNTGELFF	TGTGCCAGCAGCTTGGCGGGGCCGAACACCGGGGAGCTGTTTTTT
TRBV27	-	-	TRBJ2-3	CASSLGGDTQYF	TGTGCCAGCAGTTTAGGTGGGGATACGCAGTATTTT
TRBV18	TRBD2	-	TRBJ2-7	CASSPVGWGGNEQYF	TGTGCCAGCTCACCAGTCGGTTGGGGGGGGAACGAGCAGTACTTC
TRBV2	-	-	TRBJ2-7	CASISAGGSYEQYF	TGTGCCAGCATCTCGGCAGGGGGGTCCTACGAGCAGTACTTC
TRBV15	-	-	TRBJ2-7	CATSRGQGSNEQYF	TGTGCCACCAGCAGAGGGCAGGGTTCGAACGAGCAGTACTTC
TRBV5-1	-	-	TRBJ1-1	CASSPVEVGGNTEAFF	TGCGCCAGCAGCCCCGTCGAGGTGGGGGGGAACACTGAAGCTTTCTTT
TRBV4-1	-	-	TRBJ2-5	CASSQDNIRLETQYF	TGCGCCAGCAGCCAAGATAATATAAGATTGGAGACCCAGTACTTC
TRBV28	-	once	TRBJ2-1	CAITSPTRAYNEQFF	TGTGCCATTACGTCCCCTACGCGGGCCTACAATGAGCAGTTCTTC
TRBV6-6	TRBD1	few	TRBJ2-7	CASRQTGDSYYEQYF	TGTGCCAGCAGACAGACAGGGGATTCTTACTACGAGCAGTACTTC
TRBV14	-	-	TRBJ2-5	CASSQPPVLGVETQYF	TGTGCCAGCAGCCAACCCCCGGTTCTAGGGGTTGAGACCCAGTACTTC
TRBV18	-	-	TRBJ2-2	CASSPRDDSTGELFF	TGTGCCAGCTCACCCCGGGACGACTCAACCGGGGAGCTGTTTTTT
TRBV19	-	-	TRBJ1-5	CASSLDTNSNQPQHF	TGTGCCAGTAGTTTGGACACCAATAGCAATCAGCCCCAGCATTTT
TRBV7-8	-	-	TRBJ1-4	CASSPSPGMTNEKLFF	TGTGCCAGCAGTCCCTCCCCCGGGATGACTAATGAAAAACTGTTTTTT
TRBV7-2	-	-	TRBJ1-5	CASSLRGYSNQPQHF	TGTGCCAGCAGCTTAAGGGGTTATAGCAATCAGCCCCAGCATTTT
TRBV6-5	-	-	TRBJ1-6	CASREGNSPLHF	TGTGCCAGCAGGGAGGGTAATTCACCCCTCCACTTT
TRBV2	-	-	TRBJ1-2	CASSEGLPANYGYTF	TGTGCCAGCAGTGAAGGACTGCCAGCTAACTATGGCTACACCTTC
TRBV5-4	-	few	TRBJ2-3	CASSLDRKDTQYF	TGTGCCAGCAGCTTGGACCGGAAGGATACGCAGTATTTT
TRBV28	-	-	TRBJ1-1	CASSPTELGVMNTEAFF	TGTGCCAGCAGTCCAACGGAACTGGGGGTGATGAACACTGAAGCTTTCTTT
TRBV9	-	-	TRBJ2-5	CASSTQDGLETQYF	TGTGCCAGCAGCACCCAGGATGGTTTGGAGACCCAGTACTTC
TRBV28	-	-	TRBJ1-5	CASDSFSLDQPQHF	TGTGCCAGCGACAGTTTTAGCCTAGATCAGCCCCAGCATTTT